This paragraph reports one T cell receptor beta chain. Antigen unknown. The sample belongs to a study of T cells after yellow fever vaccination. UMIs were added to TCR cDNA along with a universal primer site when it was made by 5'RACE template switching. TCRdb reanalysed the 5' RACE reads using MiXCR and keeps one entry per CDR3 protein. Of 350,000 to 550,000 distinct CDR3 sequences in the sample, approximately 19% were seen once. Looked up from germline, CDR1 is KGHSH and CDR2 is LQKENI. The ends were cut back, 3 bases at V and 1 base at J, with 6 bases in the middle. There are 14 residues in the CDR3. Study-level results: The booster response re-showed most primary clones: 95% to 96% CD4, approximately 86% CD8. Abundant bulk-population clonotypes could contaminate the FACS-sorted repertoires. Of the clonotypes, a small share occurred in both CD4 and CD8 compartments.

The starting material was PBMCs, obtained before the yellow fever booster vaccination. The V gene is TRBV18, the J gene TRBJ1-4; D gene uncertain. The clonotype comes from a man between 18 and 35 years old who received the YFV17D yellow fever vaccine. CDR3 residues: CASSPQRTNEKLFF. CDR3 bases: TGTGCCAGCTCACCGCAGCGAACTAATGAAAAACTGTTTTTT.